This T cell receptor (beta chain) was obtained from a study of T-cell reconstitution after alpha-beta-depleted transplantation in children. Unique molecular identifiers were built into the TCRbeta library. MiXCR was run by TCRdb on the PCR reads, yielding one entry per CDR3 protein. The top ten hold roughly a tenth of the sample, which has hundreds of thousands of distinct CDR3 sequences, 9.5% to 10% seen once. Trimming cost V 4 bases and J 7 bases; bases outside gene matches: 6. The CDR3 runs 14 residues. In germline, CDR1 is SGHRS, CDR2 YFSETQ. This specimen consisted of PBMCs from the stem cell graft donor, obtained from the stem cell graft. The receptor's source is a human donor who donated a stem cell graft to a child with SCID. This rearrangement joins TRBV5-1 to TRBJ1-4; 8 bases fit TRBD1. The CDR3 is CASSQGQGREKLFF. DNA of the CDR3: TGCGCCAGCAGCCAAGGACAGGGACGTGAAAAACTGTTTTTT.